This T cell receptor beta chain stems from a study of OX40 agonist ivuxolimab in advanced cancers. Trimming took off 0 bases at V and 7 bases at J, with 16 bases between the two ends. The CDR3 totals 15 residues. Germline CDR1 is LGHNA and CDR2 is YSLEER. This clone was recorded only once. Its antigen remains unidentified. Only in-frame clones appear in the TCRdb table, and some are missing; sequencing was by immunoSEQ multiplex PCR. The sample lists about 73,000 clones, around four fifths occurring once. General study results and limits: Among T cells, CD8+ cells averaged more expanded clones than CD4+ cells. Doses of 0.1 to 3.0 mg/kg were accompanied by clonal expansion of CD4+ and CD8+ blood T cells by week 6. Part of the nonresponder group also had normalized T-cell clonal expansion that was low.

This TCR derives from an adult with an advanced solid tumor such as melanoma, head and neck, liver or kidney cancer. This sequence joins TRBV4-3 and TRBJ2-7, with a tentative D call TRBD2 (5 bases). The sample consisted of CD4+ or CD8+ T cells sorted from blood, taken in a trial of the OX40 agonist ivuxolimab. CDR3 in amino acids: CASSQDRIDSGEQYF. The CDR3 nucleotides are TGCGCCAGCAGCCAAGATAGGATAGACTCGGGGGAGCAGTACTTC.